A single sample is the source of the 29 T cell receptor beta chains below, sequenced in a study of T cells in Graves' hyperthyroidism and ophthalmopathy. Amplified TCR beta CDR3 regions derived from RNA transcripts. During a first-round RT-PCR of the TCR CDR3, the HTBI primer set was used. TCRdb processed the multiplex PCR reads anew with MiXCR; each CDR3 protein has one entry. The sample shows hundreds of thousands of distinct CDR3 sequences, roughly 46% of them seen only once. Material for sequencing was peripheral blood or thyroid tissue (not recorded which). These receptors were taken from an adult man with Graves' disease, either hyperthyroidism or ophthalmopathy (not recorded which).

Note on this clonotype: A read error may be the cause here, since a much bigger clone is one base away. CDR3 loop: CASSVTGTNQETQYF. The CDR3 DNA follows: TGTGCCAGCAGTGTTACGGGGACAAACCAAGAGACCCAGTACTTC. This chain uses TRBV2 with TRBJ2-5; TRBD1 might be the D (6 bases). In germline, CDR1 is SNHLY, CDR2 FYNNEI. Trimming stripped 4 bases from V and 0 bases from J, with 12 bases between. The CDR3 runs 15 residues.

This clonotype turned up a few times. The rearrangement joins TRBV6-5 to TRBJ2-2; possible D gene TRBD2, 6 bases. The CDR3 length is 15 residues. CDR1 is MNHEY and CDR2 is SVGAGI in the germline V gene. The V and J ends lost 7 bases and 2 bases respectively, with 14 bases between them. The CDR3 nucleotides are TGTGCCAGCACCCTCGGGAGCTACAACACCGGGGAGCTGTTTTTT. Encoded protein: CASTLGSYNTGELFF.

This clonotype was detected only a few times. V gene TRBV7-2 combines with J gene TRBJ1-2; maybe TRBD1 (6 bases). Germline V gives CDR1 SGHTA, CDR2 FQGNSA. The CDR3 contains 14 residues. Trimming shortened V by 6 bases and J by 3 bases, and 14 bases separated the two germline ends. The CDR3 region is CASRDAQGYYGYTF. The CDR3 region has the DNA TGTGCCAGCAGAGACGCACAGGGTTACTATGGCTACACCTTC.

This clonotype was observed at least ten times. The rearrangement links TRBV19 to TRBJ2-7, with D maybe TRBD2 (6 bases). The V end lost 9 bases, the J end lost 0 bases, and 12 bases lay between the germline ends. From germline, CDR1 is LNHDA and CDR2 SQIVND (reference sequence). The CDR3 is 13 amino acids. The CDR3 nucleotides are TGTGCCAGCCGGGCGGGGAGCTCCTACGAGCAGTACTTC. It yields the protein CASRAGSSYEQYF.

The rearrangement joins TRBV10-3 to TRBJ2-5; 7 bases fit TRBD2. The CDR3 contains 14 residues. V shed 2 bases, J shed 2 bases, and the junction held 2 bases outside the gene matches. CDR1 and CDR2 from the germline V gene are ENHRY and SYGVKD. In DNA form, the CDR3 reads TGTGCCATCAGTGAGCCGGGGGGTCAAGAGACCCAGTACTTC. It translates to CAISEPGGQETQYF.

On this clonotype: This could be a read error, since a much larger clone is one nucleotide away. DNA of the CDR3: TGTGCCAGCGGGAACGTGAGGGCTGAAGCTTTCTTT. It codes for CASGNVRAEAFF. The V and J genes are TRBV6-1 and TRBJ1-1; unclear D gene. Germline CDR1 reads MNHNS; CDR2 reads SASEGT. This CDR3 is 12 amino acids long. V was pared by 8 bases and J by 6 bases, with 13 bases between.

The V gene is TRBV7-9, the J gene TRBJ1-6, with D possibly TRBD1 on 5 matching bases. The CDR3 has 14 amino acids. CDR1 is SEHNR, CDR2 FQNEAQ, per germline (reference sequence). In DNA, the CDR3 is TGTGTCTCCAGCAGCCTGGGACGGGATTCACCCCTCCACTTT. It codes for CVSSSLGRDSPLHF.

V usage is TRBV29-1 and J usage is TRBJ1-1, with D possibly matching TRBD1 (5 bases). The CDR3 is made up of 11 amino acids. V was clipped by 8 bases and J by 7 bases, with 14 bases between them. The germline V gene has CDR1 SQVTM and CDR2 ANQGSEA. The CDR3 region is CSLSGRSEAFF. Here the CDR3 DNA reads TGCAGCTTGTCGGGACGGAGTGAAGCTTTCTTT.

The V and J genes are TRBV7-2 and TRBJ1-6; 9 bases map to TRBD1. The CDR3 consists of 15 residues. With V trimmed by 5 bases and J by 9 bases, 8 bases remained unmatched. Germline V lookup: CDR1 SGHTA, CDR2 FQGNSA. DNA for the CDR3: TGTGCCAGCAGCAAAATGACAGGGGGGCTTTCACCCCTCCACTTT. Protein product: CASSKMTGGLSPLHF.

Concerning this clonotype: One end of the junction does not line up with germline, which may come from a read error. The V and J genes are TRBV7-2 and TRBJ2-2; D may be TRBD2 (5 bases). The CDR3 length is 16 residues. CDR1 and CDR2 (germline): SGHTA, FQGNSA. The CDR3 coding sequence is TGTGCCAGCAGCTTAAATAGCCTCTTGAACACCGGGGAGCTGTCTTTT. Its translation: CASSLNSLLNTGELSF.

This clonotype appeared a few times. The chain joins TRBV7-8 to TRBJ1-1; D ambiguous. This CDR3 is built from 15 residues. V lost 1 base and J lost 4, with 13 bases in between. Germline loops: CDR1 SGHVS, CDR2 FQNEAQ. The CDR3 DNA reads TGTGCCAGCAGCTTAGGTCAACCCGGGGTCACTGAAGCTTTCTTT. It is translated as CASSLGQPGVTEAFF.

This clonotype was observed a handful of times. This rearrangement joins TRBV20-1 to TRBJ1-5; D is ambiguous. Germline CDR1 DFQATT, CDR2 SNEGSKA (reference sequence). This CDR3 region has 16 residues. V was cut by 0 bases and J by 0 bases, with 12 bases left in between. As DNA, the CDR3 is TGCAGTGCTAGAGATAATGGGTGGCTTAGCAATCAGCCCCAGCATTTT. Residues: CSARDNGWLSNQPQHF.

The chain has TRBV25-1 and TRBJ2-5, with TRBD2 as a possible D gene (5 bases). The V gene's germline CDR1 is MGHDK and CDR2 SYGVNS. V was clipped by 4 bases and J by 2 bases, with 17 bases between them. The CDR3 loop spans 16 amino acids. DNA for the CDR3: TGTGCCAGCAGTGCTTTTTTGCGGGCTTCTCAAGAGACCCAGTACTTC. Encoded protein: CASSAFLRASQETQYF.

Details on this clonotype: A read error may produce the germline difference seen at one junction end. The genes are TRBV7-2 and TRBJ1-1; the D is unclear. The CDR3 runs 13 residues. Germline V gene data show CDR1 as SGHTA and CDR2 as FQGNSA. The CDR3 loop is CPSSLGVSTEAFF. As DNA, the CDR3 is TGTCCCAGCAGCTTGGGCGTGAGCACTGAAGCTTTCTTT.

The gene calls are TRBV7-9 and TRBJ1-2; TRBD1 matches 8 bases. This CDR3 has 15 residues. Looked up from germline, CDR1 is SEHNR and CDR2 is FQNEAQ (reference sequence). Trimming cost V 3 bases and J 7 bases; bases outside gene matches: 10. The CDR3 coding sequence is TGTGCCAGCAGCTTCGAGGCAGGGGGCCGGGGTGGCTACACCTTC. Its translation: CASSFEAGGRGGYTF.

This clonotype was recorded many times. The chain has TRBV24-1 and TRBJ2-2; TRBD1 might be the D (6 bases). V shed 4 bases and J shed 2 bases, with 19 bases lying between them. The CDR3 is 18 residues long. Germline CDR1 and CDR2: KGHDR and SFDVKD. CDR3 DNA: TGTGCCACCAGTGACCGAACAGGGTTCGCTCAAAACACCGGGGAGCTGTTTTTT. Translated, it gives CATSDRTGFAQNTGELFF.

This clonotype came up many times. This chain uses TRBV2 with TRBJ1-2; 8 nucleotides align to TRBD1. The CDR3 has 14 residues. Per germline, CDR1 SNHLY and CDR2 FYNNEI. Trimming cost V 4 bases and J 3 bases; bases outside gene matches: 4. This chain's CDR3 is CASSVGQGDYGYTF. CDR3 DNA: TGTGCCAGCAGTGTCGGACAGGGCGACTATGGCTACACCTTC.

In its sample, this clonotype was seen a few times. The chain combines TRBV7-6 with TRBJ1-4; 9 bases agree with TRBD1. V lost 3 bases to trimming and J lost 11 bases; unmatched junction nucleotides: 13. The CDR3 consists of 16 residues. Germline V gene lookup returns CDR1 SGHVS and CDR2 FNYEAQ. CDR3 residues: CASSLGFGTGMEKLFF. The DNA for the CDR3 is TGTGCCAGCAGCTTGGGTTTTGGGACAGGGATGGAGAAACTGTTTTTT.

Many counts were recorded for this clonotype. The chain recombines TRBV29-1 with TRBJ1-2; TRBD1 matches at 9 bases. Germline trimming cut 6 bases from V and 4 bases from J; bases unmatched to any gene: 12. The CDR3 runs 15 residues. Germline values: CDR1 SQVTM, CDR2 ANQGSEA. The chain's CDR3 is CSVAGTGRKSYGYTF. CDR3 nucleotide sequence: TGCAGCGTGGCCGGGACAGGGAGAAAGAGCTATGGCTACACCTTC.

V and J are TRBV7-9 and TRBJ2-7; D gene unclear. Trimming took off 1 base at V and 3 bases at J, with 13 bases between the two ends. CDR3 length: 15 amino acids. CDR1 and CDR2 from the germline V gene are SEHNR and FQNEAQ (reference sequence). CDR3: CASSLETGGDYEQYF. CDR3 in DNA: TGTGCCAGCAGCTTAGAGACGGGTGGGGACTACGAGCAGTACTTC. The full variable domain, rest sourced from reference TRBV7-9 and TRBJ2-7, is DTGVSQNPRHKITKRGQNVTFRCDPISEHNRLYWYRQTLGQGPEFLTYFQNEAQLEKSRLLSDRFSAERPKGSFSTLEIQRTEQGDSAMYLCASSLETGGDYEQYFGPGTRLTVT.

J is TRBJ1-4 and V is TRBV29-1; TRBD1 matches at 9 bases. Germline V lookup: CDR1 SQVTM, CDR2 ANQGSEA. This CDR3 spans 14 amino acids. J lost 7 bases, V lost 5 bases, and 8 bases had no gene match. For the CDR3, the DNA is TGCAGCGTTTTCCGGGACAGGGCCACTGAAAAACTGTTTTTT. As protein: CSVFRDRATEKLFF.

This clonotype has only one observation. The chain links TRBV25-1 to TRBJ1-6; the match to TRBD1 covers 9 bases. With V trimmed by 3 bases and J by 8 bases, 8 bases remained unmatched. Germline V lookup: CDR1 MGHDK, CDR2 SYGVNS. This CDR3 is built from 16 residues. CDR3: CASSDSGTGIDSPLHF. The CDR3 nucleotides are TGTGCCAGCAGTGATTCCGGGACAGGGATCGATTCACCCCTCCACTTT.

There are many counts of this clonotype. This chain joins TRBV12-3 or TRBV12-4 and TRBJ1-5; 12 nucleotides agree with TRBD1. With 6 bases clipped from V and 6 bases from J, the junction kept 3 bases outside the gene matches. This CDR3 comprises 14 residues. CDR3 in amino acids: CASSGTGGVQPQHF. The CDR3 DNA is TGTGCCAGCAGCGGGACAGGGGGCGTTCAGCCCCAGCATTTT.

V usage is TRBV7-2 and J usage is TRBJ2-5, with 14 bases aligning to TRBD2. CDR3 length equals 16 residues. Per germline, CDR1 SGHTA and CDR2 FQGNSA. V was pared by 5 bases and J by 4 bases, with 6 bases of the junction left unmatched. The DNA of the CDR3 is TGTGCCAGCAGCAACGGACTAGCGGGAGGAGCAGAGACCCAGTACTTC. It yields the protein CASSNGLAGGAETQYF.

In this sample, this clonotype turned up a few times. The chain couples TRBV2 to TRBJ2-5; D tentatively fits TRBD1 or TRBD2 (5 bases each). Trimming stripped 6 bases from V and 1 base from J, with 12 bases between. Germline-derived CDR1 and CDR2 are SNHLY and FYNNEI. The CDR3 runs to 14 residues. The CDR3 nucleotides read TGTGCCAGCAGCCCCACCGGGACCCAAGAGACCCAGTACTTC. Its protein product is CASSPTGTQETQYF.

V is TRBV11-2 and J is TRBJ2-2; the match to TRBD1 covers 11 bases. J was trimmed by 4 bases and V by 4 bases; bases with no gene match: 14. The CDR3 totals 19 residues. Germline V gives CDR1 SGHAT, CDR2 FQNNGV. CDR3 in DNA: TGTGCCAGCAGCTCTTGGACAGGGGGCTATGGGAGGGGCACCGGGGAGCTGTTTTTT. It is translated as CASSSWTGGYGRGTGELFF.

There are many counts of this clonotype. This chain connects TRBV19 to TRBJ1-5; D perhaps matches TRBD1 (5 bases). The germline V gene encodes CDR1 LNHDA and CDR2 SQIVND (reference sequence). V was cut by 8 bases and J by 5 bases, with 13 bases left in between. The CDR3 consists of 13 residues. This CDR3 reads CASEQGPYQPQHF. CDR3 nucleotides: TGTGCCAGTGAGCAGGGCCCGTATCAGCCCCAGCATTTT.

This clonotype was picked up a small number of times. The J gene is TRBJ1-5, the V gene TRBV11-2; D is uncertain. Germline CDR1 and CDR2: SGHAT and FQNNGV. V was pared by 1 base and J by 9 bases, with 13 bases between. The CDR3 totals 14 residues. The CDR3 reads CASSLVPGSGPQHF. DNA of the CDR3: TGTGCCAGCAGCTTAGTTCCAGGTTCGGGGCCCCAGCATTTT.

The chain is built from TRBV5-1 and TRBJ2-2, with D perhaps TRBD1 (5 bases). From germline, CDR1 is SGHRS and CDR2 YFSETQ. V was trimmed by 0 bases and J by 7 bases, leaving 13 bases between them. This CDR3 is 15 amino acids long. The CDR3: CASSLGWGAGGELFF. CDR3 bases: TGCGCCAGCAGCTTGGGATGGGGCGCCGGCGGGGAGCTGTTTTTT.